Here is one T cell receptor beta chain with its context. Its matching antigen is unknown. The CDR3 is 14 amino acids. Looked up from germline, CDR1 is MNHNS and CDR2 is SASEGT. V dropped 4 bases and J dropped 4; count of bases not matched to a gene: 5. These data are taken from a study of PD-L1 blockade in urothelial cancer. Study summary: Each participant's history included 0 to 3 prior chemotherapy regimens. A median approximately 140,000 T cells were found in blood samples. Study-wide results and limits: In blood sampled pretreatment, TCR clonality below the median predicted better survival.

Synthetic TCR analog templates were added to each PCR reaction. TCRdb's copy holds only in-frame clones and misses some; the assay was immunoSEQ multiplex PCR. The sample contains about 24,000 clones, roughly 85% of which appear only once. Here the sequenced sample was PBMCs, taken around atezolizumab (anti-PD-L1) treatment. The rearrangement uses TRBV6-1 and TRBJ1-2; TRBD1 matches 8 bases. This receptor was taken from a man aged 50 to 59 with urothelial cancer. The CDR3 sequence: CASSGGQAAYGYTF. For the CDR3, the DNA is TGTGCCAGCAGTGGGGGACAGGCGGCCTATGGCTACACCTTC.